The clone carrying this TCR beta chain was picked up many times. Its antigen remains unidentified. The investigators amplified TCR beta CDR3 regions from RNA transcripts. First-round RT-PCR with HTBI primers amplified the TCR CDR3 region. MiXCR was run by TCRdb on the multiplex PCR reads, yielding one entry per CDR3 protein. Of 300,000 to 400,000 distinct CDR3 sequences listed, roughly 21% are singletons. This entry is derived from a study of T cells in Graves' hyperthyroidism and ophthalmopathy. Turning to the study itself: At the time of initial diagnosis and before any treatment, peripheral blood was collected. Broader study findings: Most clonotypes expanded in the thyroid (above 0.001) were also present in blood.

There are 14 residues in the CDR3. The V and J ends lost 4 bases and 8 bases, in that order; junction bases with no gene match: 4. Per the germline V gene, CDR1 is SGHNT and CDR2 is YENEEA. Among the patients, aged 18 to 65, hyperthyroidism was newly diagnosed and had lasted under 2 months. Sequencing was carried out using blood. The origin of this receptor is a woman between 50 and 59 years old with Graves' hyperthyroidism. The chain joins TRBV11-3 to TRBJ2-1, with 11 bases matching TRBD2. CDR3 sequence (DNA): TGTGCCAGCAGCTCTAGCGGGGGGATGGATGAGCAGTTCTTC. It translates to CASSSSGGMDEQFF.